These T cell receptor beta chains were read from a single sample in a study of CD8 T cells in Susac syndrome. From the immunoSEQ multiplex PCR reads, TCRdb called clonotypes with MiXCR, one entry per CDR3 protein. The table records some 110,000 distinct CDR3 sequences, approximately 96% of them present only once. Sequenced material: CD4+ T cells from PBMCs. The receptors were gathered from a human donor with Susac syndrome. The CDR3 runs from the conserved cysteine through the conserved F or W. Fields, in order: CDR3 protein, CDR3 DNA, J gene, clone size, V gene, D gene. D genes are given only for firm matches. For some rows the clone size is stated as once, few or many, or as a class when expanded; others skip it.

CAWRGSPQTEAFF TGTGCCTGGCGGGGGTCCCCCCAGACTGAAGCTTTCTTT TRBJ1-1 . TRBV30 .
CATRERANYGYTF TGTGCCACCCGAGAGAGAGCTAACTATGGCTACACCTTC TRBJ1-2 . TRBV6-5 .
CASSQVDLISYNSPLHF TGCGCCAGCAGCCAAGTTGATCTGATCTCCTATAATTCACCCCTCCACTTT TRBJ1-6 . TRBV4-1 .
CASSYLAGGRYEQYF TGCGCCAGCAGCTATCTAGCGGGAGGGAGGTACGAGCAGTACTTC TRBJ2-7 . TRBV4-3 TRBD2
CASSYQGQGARVQYF TGTGCCAGCAGTTACCAGGGACAGGGGGCGCGAGTTCAGTACTTC TRBJ2-4 . TRBV6-5 TRBD1
CSASRRTTYEQYF TGCAGTGCTTCCCGGAGGACGACCTACGAGCAGTACTTC TRBJ2-7 . TRBV20-1 .
CASSLVRGNEQFF TGCGCCAGCAGCTTGGTTCGGGGGAATGAGCAGTTCTTC TRBJ2-1 . TRBV5-1 .
CASSPGLASHTQYF TGTGCCAGCAGCCCAGGACTAGCGTCGCATACGCAGTATTTT TRBJ2-3 . TRBV14 TRBD2
CASTRQGALTGELFF TGTGCCAGCACCAGACAGGGGGCTTTAACCGGGGAGCTGTTTTTT TRBJ2-2 . TRBV2 TRBD1
CASSLGGTGAEQYF TGTGCCAGCAGCTTAGGTGGGACAGGGGCCGAGCAGTACTTC TRBJ2-7 . TRBV7-2 TRBD1
CASSPAGTREAFF TGTGCCAGCAGCCCAGCCGGGACCCGAGAAGCTTTCTTT TRBJ1-1 . TRBV6-6 .
CATSRAPLGPQETQYF TGTGCCACCAGCAGAGCCCCCCTCGGGCCTCAAGAGACCCAGTACTTC TRBJ2-5 . TRBV15 .
CAWSIGLVTDTQYF TGTGCCTGGAGTATTGGGCTTGTCACAGATACGCAGTATTTT TRBJ2-3 once TRBV30 .
CASSVGLADYNEQFF TGTGCCAGCAGCGTGGGACTAGCGGATTACAATGAGCAGTTCTTC TRBJ2-1 . TRBV5-4 TRBD2
CASSFPAGSHEQFF TGTGCCAGCAGTTTCCCAGCAGGGAGCCATGAGCAGTTCTTC TRBJ2-1 . TRBV12-3/TRBV12-4 .
CASSFLVNTGELFF TGTGCCAGCAGCTTCCTAGTGAACACCGGGGAGCTGTTTTTT TRBJ2-2 . TRBV7-9 .
CAQRGRGELFF TGTGCCCAAAGGGGGCGCGGGGAGCTGTTTTTT TRBJ2-2 . TRBV2 TRBD1
CASLGQLLNTEAFF TGTGCCAGCCTTGGACAGCTTCTGAACACTGAAGCTTTCTTT TRBJ1-1 . TRBV28 .
CSATTGGGPVLDF TGCAGCGCCACCACGGGGGGGGGCCCTGTTTTGGACTTC TRBJ2-5 . TRBV29-1 TRBD2
CASSFFHKNIQYF TGTGCCAGCAGTTTCTTCCACAAAAACATTCAGTACTTC TRBJ2-4 . TRBV28 .
CASSSRDRAHYEQYF TGTGCCAGCAGTTCCCGGGACAGGGCGCACTACGAGCAGTACTTC TRBJ2-7 . TRBV12-3/TRBV12-4 TRBD1
CAWSGQRGEQYF TGTGCCTGGAGTGGGCAGAGGGGGGAGCAGTACTTC TRBJ2-7 . TRBV30 .
CAWSSQGRVDIWETQYF TGTGCCTGGAGTTCCCAGGGGAGGGTTGATATTTGGGAGACCCAGTACTTC TRBJ2-5 . TRBV30 .
CASSSTSGIREQYF TGTGCCAGCAGCTCGACTAGCGGGATAAGGGAGCAGTACTTC TRBJ2-7 . TRBV12-3/TRBV12-4 TRBD2
CANLREGTDTQYF TGTGCCAACCTCCGGGAGGGCACAGATACGCAGTATTTT TRBJ2-3 . TRBV2 TRBD2
CASSYGTATSNTEAFF TGTGCCAGCAGCTATGGGACAGCGACATCAAACACTGAAGCTTTCTTT TRBJ1-1 . TRBV28 TRBD1
CSVEGRGRSYGYTF TGCAGCGTTGAGGGGAGGGGAAGGTCCTATGGCTACACCTTC TRBJ1-2 . TRBV29-1 .
CASSPTGLEQFF TGTGCCAGCAGCCCGACAGGTCTAGAGCAGTTCTTC TRBJ2-1 . TRBV11-2 .
CSASRRGSEAFF TGCAGTGCTAGTAGGAGAGGCAGTGAAGCTTTCTTT TRBJ1-1 . TRBV20-1 .
CSVAQLYGYTF TGCAGCGTTGCTCAACTCTATGGCTACACCTTC TRBJ1-2 . TRBV29-1 .
CSASSAGVGLGDTQYF TGCAGTGCTAGTTCCGCGGGAGTAGGGTTGGGAGATACGCAGTATTTT TRBJ2-3 . TRBV20-1 TRBD2
CSARPVSGGKETQYF TGCAGTGCTAGACCCGTTTCCGGAGGTAAAGAGACCCAGTACTTC TRBJ2-5 . TRBV20-1 .
CSAYKLAGDSETQYF TGCAGTGCTTATAAACTAGCGGGAGATAGTGAGACCCAGTACTTC TRBJ2-5 . TRBV20-1 TRBD2
CASSPKGGGEETQYF TGTGCCAGCAGCCCGAAGGGCGGGGGAGAAGAGACCCAGTACTTC TRBJ2-5 . TRBV3-1 TRBD2
CASSQDSTSGIGAKNIQYF TGTGCCAGCAGCCAAGATAGTACTAGCGGGATCGGTGCTAAAAACATTCAGTACTTC TRBJ2-4 . TRBV4-2 TRBD2
CASSATVFNEQYF TGTGCCAGTAGCGCCACAGTCTTCAACGAGCAGTACTTC TRBJ2-7 . TRBV6-5 .
CASSLLSSLGELFF TGTGCCAGCAGTTTATTGTCTTCCCTCGGGGAGCTGTTTTTT TRBJ2-2 . TRBV28 .
CATRQVSDTEAFF TGTGCCACCAGACAGGTTTCGGACACTGAAGCTTTCTTT TRBJ1-1 . TRBV19 .
CATGLLAGGYEQYF TGTGCCACCGGGTTGTTAGCGGGAGGTTACGAGCAGTACTTC TRBJ2-7 . TRBV15 TRBD2
CASSQRTEETQYF TGCGCCAGCAGCCAACGGACAGAAGAGACCCAGTACTTC TRBJ2-5 . TRBV4-3 .
CASSLSGAQGYTF TGTGCCAGCAGTTTGTCGGGGGCGCAAGGCTACACCTTC TRBJ1-2 . TRBV28 .
CSARGGREETQYF TGCAGCGCCAGGGGGGGACGGGAAGAGACCCAGTACTTC TRBJ2-5 . TRBV29-1 .
CASRPSGDGNEQFF TGCGCCAGCAGACCCTCGGGAGATGGGAATGAGCAGTTCTTC TRBJ2-1 . TRBV5-1 .
CASSPGTGYTGELFF TGCGCCAGCAGCCCCGGGACAGGGTACACCGGGGAGCTGTTTTTT TRBJ2-2 . TRBV5-1 TRBD1
CASSQRSGGSSYEQYF TGTGCCAGCAGCCAACGCTCGGGGGGGAGCTCCTACGAGCAGTACTTC TRBJ2-7 once TRBV7-9 TRBD2
CSASGTGEGTYEQYF TGCAGTGCTAGTGGTACAGGGGAAGGCACCTACGAGCAGTACTTC TRBJ2-7 once TRBV20-1 TRBD1
CASSEGARRTDTQYF TGTGCCAGTAGTGAGGGGGCGCGGCGTACAGATACGCAGTATTTT TRBJ2-3 . TRBV19 TRBD1
CASSYSTPLPVGELFF TGTGCCAGCAGTTACTCGACGCCTCTACCTGTCGGGGAGCTGTTTTTT TRBJ2-2 . TRBV6-5 .